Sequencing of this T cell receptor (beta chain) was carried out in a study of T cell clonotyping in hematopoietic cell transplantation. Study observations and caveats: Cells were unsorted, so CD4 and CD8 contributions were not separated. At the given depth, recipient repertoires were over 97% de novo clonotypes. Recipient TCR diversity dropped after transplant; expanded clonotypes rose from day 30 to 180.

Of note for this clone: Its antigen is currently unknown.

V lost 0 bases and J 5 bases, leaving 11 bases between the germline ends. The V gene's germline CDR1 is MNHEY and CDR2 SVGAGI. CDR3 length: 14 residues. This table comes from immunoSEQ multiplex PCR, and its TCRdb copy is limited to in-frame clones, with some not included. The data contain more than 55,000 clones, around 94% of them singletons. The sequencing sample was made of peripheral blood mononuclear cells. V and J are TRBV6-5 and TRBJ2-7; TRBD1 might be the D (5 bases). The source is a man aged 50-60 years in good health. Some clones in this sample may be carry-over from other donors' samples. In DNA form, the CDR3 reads TGTGCCAGCAGTTACTCAGGGGTAATCCACGAGCAGTACTTC. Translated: CASSYSGVIHEQYF.